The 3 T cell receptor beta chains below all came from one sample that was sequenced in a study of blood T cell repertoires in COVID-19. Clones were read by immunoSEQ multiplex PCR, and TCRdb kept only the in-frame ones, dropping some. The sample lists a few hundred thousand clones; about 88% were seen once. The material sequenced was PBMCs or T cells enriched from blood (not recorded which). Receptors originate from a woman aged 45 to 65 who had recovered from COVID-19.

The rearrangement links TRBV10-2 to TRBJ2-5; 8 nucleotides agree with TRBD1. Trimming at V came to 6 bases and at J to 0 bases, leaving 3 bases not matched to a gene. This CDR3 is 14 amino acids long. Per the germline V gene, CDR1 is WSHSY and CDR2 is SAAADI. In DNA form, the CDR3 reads TGCGCCAGCAGGGTGACAGGGGACCAAGAGACCCAGTACTTC. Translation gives CASRVTGDQETQYF.

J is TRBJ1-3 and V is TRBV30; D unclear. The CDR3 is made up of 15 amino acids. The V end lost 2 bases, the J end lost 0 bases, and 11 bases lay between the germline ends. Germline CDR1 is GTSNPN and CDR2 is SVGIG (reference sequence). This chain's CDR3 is CAWSRRASSGNTIYF. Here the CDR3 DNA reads TGTGCCTGGAGTCGGAGGGCTAGCTCTGGAAACACCATATATTTT.

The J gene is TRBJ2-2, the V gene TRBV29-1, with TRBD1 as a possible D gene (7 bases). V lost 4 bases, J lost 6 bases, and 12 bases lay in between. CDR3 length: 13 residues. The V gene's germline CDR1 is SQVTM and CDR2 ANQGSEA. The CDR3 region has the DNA TGCAGCGTTGGGAGGGGGCGCGCCGGGGAGCTGTTTTTT. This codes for CSVGRGRAGELFF.